The sequence of this T cell receptor beta chain was determined in a study of beta chain features in type 1 diabetes. Comment on this clone: Its antigen remains unknown.

CD4+ naive, central memory, regulatory and stem cell-like memory cells were sorted via CD45RO/CCR7/CD25/CD127/CD95/CD27. Study-wide results and caveats: Across all four CD4+ subsets, people with type 1 diabetes showed modestly shorter TCRB CDR3s. Insertion counts at VDJ junctions were lower in type 1 diabetes patients, who also showed more deletions there. A closer apparent resemblance between naive, central memory and Treg TCRB repertoires was seen in patients than in healthy donors.

Expressed TCRB transcripts got sequenced, as all isolated RNA was reverse transcribed. Data came from immunoSEQ multiplex PCR; TCRdb stores just in-frame clones and leaves some out. The sample has 100,000 to 150,000 clones, around 9% seen once. The sample was central memory CD4+ T cells from blood. The receptor comes from a man aged 30 to 45 with type 1 diabetes.

The CDR3 sequence: CASSLGGSNNEQFF. CDR3 DNA sequence: TGTGCCAGCAGCTTAGGCGGTAGCAACAATGAGCAGTTCTTC. The chain uses TRBV7-2 and TRBJ2-1; D remains unclear. Germline CDR1 and CDR2: SGHTA and FQGNSA. This CDR3 is built from 14 residues. The germline V and J ends were trimmed by 1 base and 5 bases, with 9 bases remaining between them.